The 26 T cell receptor beta chains in this list originate from one sample, sequenced in a study of human T cells and chemical hapten exposure. The study extracted total RNA from unfractionated whole blood. During construction of the library, unique molecular identifiers were attached to individual cDNA molecules for quantitative, reproducible TCR counting. TCRdb re-called the reads with MiXCR, one entry per CDR3 protein. This sample has more than 100,000 distinct CDR3 sequences, with approximately 9% found just once. The sequenced material came from whole blood. All receptors derive from a human donor in good health. Some clones in this sample may be carry-over from other donors' samples.

In its sample, this clonotype was seen once. Given a much more abundant clone one base away, this may be a read error. The chain carries TRBV12-3 or TRBV12-4 and TRBJ2-7, with 7 bases lining up with TRBD1. The CDR3 loop spans 12 amino acids. The ends lost 5 bases at V and 9 bases at J; junction bases unmatched: 7. The CDR3 nucleotides read TGTGCCAGCAGTGAGGACAGGTTTAGGCAGTACTTC. Protein product: CASSEDRFRQYF.

This clonotype was counted a few times. The gene calls are TRBV18 and TRBJ1-4, with D perhaps TRBD1 (5 bases). Trimming cost V 2 bases and J 0 bases, with 10 bases left between them. The CDR3 contains 16 residues. Germline V gene data show CDR1 as KGHSH and CDR2 as LQKENI. This CDR3 reads CASSPFGHSTNEKLFF. The CDR3 DNA follows: TGTGCCAGCTCACCATTTGGACATTCAACTAATGAAAAACTGTTTTTT. The complete variable domain, with remaining parts taken from reference TRBV18 and TRBJ1-4, reads NAGVMQNPRHLVRRRGQEARLRCSPMKGHSHVYWYRQLPEEGLKFMVYLQKENIIDESGMPKERFSAEFPKEGPSILRIQQVVRGDSAAYFCASSPFGHSTNEKLFFGSGTQLSVL.

The V gene is TRBV11-2, the J gene TRBJ2-1; D might be TRBD1 (7 bases). The CDR3 contains 16 residues. Trimming cost V 4 bases and J 4 bases, with 17 bases left between them. Germline V gives CDR1 SGHAT, CDR2 FQNNGV. Here the CDR3 reads CASSSGTSRGYNEQFF. As DNA, the CDR3 is TGTGCCAGCAGCTCCGGGACTTCCAGGGGGTACAATGAGCAGTTCTTC.

This clonotype has just a few counts. The rearrangement uses TRBV10-3 and TRBJ2-1; 9 bases map to TRBD2. CDR3 size: 16 residues. Germline V gene lookup returns CDR1 ENHRY and CDR2 SYGVKD. The V segment lost 5 bases and the J segment 8 bases; nucleotides outside the gene matches: 13. This chain's CDR3 is CAISPQRRGGDDEQFF. CDR3 in DNA: TGTGCCATCAGTCCCCAGCGGCGGGGGGGCGACGATGAGCAGTTCTTC.

Ten or more counts support this clonotype. The rearrangement links TRBV20-1 to TRBJ1-1, with a weak D call TRBD1 (6 bases). V was pared by 6 bases and J by 0 bases, with 14 bases between. Germline CDR1 DFQATT, CDR2 SNEGSKA (reference sequence). The CDR3 has 14 residues. CDR3 nucleotide sequence: TGCAGTGCGACGCGGGGGGCCATGAACACTGAAGCTTTCTTT. It codes for CSATRGAMNTEAFF.

This clonotype was counted between two and nine times. The chain carries TRBV19 and TRBJ1-5, with 12 nucleotides matching TRBD1. The germline V gene has CDR1 LNHDA and CDR2 SQIVND (reference sequence). This CDR3 is 18 amino acids long. The J segment lost 1 base and the V segment lost 5 bases, leaving 9 bases of the junction unmatched. The CDR3 DNA follows: TGTGCCAGTAGTCCCCGGGACAGGGGGCGAGACAGCAATCAGCCCCAGCATTTT. Residues: CASSPRDRGRDSNQPQHF.

About this clonotype: At one end the junction does not follow the germline gene, possibly because of a read error. The chain combines TRBV4-2 with TRBJ1-1; D call uncertain. In germline, CDR1 is LGHNA, CDR2 YNFKEQ. This CDR3 is built from 16 residues. The DNA of the CDR3 is TGTGCCAGCAGCCAAAACCCGGTGATGGACCGCCTTGAATCTTTCTTT. It specifies CASSQNPVMDRLESFF.

The V call is TRBV10-3, the J call TRBJ2-3, with 10 bases that match TRBD2. Trimming at V came to 4 bases and at J to 2 bases, leaving 9 bases not matched to a gene. CDR1 is ENHRY, CDR2 SYGVKD, per germline. The length of the CDR3 is 17 residues. CDR3 sequence reads: CAISVRVLAGATDTQYF. For the CDR3, the DNA is TGTGCCATCAGTGTCCGGGTGCTAGCGGGAGCCACAGATACGCAGTATTTT.

The table lists this clonotype with many counts. The rearrangement joins TRBV6-5 to TRBJ2-3; a possible D gene is TRBD1 (6 bases). Trimming cost V 4 bases and J 0 bases, with 14 bases left between them. CDR1 is MNHEY and CDR2 is SVGAGI in the germline V gene. This CDR3 is built from 16 residues. The CDR3 DNA follows: TGTGCCAGCAGTTCCCCGACAGGTTCTAGCACAGATACGCAGTATTTT. Protein: CASSSPTGSSTDTQYF.

This clonotype was observed at least ten times. The J gene is TRBJ1-2, the V gene TRBV12-3 or TRBV12-4; no firm D call. Between the trimmed V and J ends, which lost 7 bases and 8 bases, there was a span of 20 bases. The CDR3 extends over 14 amino acids. CDR3 in DNA: TGTGCCAGCATCAAATCGGGGTCCGGGAGCGGCTACACCTTC. This sequence encodes CASIKSGSGSGYTF.

There are many counts of this clonotype. J is TRBJ2-5 and V is TRBV12-3 or TRBV12-4, with 9 positions matching TRBD1. With 6 bases clipped from V and 4 bases from J, the junction kept 6 bases outside the gene matches. The CDR3 runs to 14 residues. DNA of the CDR3: TGTGCCAGCAGACTAGGACAGGGGCCAGAGACCCAGTACTTC. This codes for CASRLGQGPETQYF.

There are a few counts of this clonotype. The gene calls are TRBV12-3 or TRBV12-4 and TRBJ2-2; unclear D gene. The ends were cut back, 6 bases at V and 7 bases at J, with 12 bases in the middle. CDR3 size: 13 residues. The CDR3 here is CASSLFWGGELFF. CDR3 DNA: TGTGCCAGCAGCCTATTCTGGGGCGGGGAGCTGTTTTTT.

This clonotype occurred many times. V usage is TRBV12-3 or TRBV12-4 and J usage is TRBJ1-1; D is ambiguous. This CDR3 spans 16 amino acids. V was trimmed by 4 bases and J by 5 bases, leaving 20 bases between them. CDR3 DNA: TGTGCCAGCAGTTGCTGTTCTAGGGCTAGTGGGACTGAAGCTTTCTTT. This codes for CASSCCSRASGTEAFF.

In this sample, this clonotype turned up many times. The J gene is TRBJ1-2, the V gene TRBV20-1, with a tentative D call TRBD1 (6 bases). In germline, CDR1 is DFQATT, CDR2 SNEGSKA (reference sequence). The V gene lost 0 bases and the J gene lost 4 bases, with 12 bases spanning the gap. This CDR3 is built from 14 residues. In nucleotides, the CDR3 is TGCAGTGCTAGAGATGCCGGGACAAGCTATGGCTACACCTTC. It codes for CSARDAGTSYGYTF.

This clonotype turned up a few times. The chain combines TRBV7-2 with TRBJ1-1, with 7 bases identical to TRBD1. V shed 5 bases, J shed 0 bases, and the junction held 6 bases outside the gene matches. The germline gives CDR1 SGHTA, CDR2 FQGNSA. The CDR3 has 15 residues. CDR3 loop: CASSRRTGLNTEAFF. The CDR3 DNA is TGTGCCAGCAGCCGACGGACAGGCCTGAACACTGAAGCTTTCTTT.

This chain uses TRBV3-1 with TRBJ1-2, with 11 bases aligning to TRBD1. V was clipped by 0 bases and J by 6 bases; unmatched bases: 9. In germline, CDR1 is LGHDT, CDR2 YNNKEL (reference sequence). CDR3 length: 17 amino acids. The CDR3 nucleotides read TGTGCCAGCAGCCAAGAGGGGACAGGGGGTCCCCTCCATGGCTACACCTTC. Protein sequence: CASSQEGTGGPLHGYTF.

This clonotype was counted many times. The J gene is TRBJ1-5, the V gene TRBV12-3 or TRBV12-4, with 8 bases that match TRBD1. The CDR3 is 13 residues long. J lost 4 bases, V lost 6 bases, and 2 bases had no gene match. In DNA form, the CDR3 reads TGTGCCAGCAGAGGACAGGGTAATCAGCCCCAGCATTTT. Translating it yields CASRGQGNQPQHF.

This chain joins TRBV23-1 and TRBJ2-1, with D unresolved. TRBV23-1 is reported as an ORF; its role is uncertain. Trimming stripped 4 bases from V and 7 bases from J, with 17 bases between. The CDR3 is 15 residues long. The CDR3 here is CASSRYGLRGNEQFF. DNA of the CDR3: TGCGCCAGCAGTCGGTATGGTCTACGTGGGAATGAGCAGTTCTTC.

This clonotype has a count of ten or more. V usage is TRBV7-9 and J usage is TRBJ1-1, with D perhaps TRBD1 (6 bases). The CDR3 loop spans 11 amino acids. Germline CDR1 is SEHNR and CDR2 is FQNEAQ (reference sequence). The CDR3 sequence is CASGGGTEAFF. CDR3 nucleotides: TGTGCTAGCGGAGGGGGAACTGAAGCTTTCTTT.

The V and J genes are TRBV11-2 and TRBJ1-4, with a tentative D call TRBD1 (6 bases). Germline V gene data show CDR1 as SGHAT and CDR2 as FQNNGV. CDR3 length: 15 amino acids. V lost 1 base and J lost 5, with 11 bases in between. The CDR3 here is CASSLGTVRNEKLFF. In DNA, the CDR3 is TGTGCCAGCAGCTTAGGGACAGTAAGGAATGAAAAACTGTTTTTT. The variable domain in full, completed from reference TRBV11-2 and TRBJ1-4, reads EAGVAQSPRYKIIEKRQSVAFWCNPISGHATLYWYQQILGQGPKLLIQFQNNGVVDDSQLPKDRFSAERLKGVDSTLKIQPAKLEDSAVYLCASSLGTVRNEKLFFGSGTQLSVL.

V usage is TRBV21-1 and J usage is TRBJ2-3; TRBD1 is the table's D call, not checked against the DNA. TRBV21-1 is a pseudogene locus. The CDR3 is 14 amino acids. CDR3 residues: CARSLGVATDTQYF. CDR3 coding DNA: TGTGCCAGGAGTCTGGGGGTAGCCACAGATACGCAGTATTTT.

This chain connects TRBV3-1 to TRBJ2-7; either TRBD1 or TRBD2 may fit D (5 bases each). Germline V CDR1 and CDR2: LGHDT, YNNKEL (reference sequence). The CDR3 totals 14 residues. Trimming left V 6 bases short and J 2 bases short, with 14 bases between. CDR3 sequence reads: CASSTGTVTYEQYF. CDR3 DNA: TGTGCCAGCAGTACCGGGACGGTGACCTACGAGCAGTACTTC.

V gene TRBV2 combines with J gene TRBJ2-5; 12 bases line up with TRBD2. Per germline, CDR1 SNHLY and CDR2 FYNNEI. The ends lost 2 bases at V and 5 bases at J; junction bases unmatched: 3. There are 15 residues in the CDR3. The CDR3 nucleotides are TGTGCCAGCAGTGAAAGCCTAGCGGGAGGGGAGACCCAGTACTTC. Protein sequence: CASSESLAGGETQYF.

This clonotype was seen a few times. The chain is built from TRBV6-5 and TRBJ2-4; D uncertain. The germline V and J ends were trimmed by 5 bases and 0 bases, with 20 bases remaining between them. The CDR3 runs 18 residues. CDR1 and CDR2 (germline): MNHEY, SVGAGI. The CDR3 sequence: CASSRPHEVRVAKNIQYF. CDR3 bases: TGTGCCAGCAGTCGCCCCCATGAGGTGCGAGTAGCCAAAAACATTCAGTACTTC.

In this sample, this clonotype turned up a few times. V is TRBV28 and J is TRBJ2-1; 9 positions agree with TRBD2. Germline trimming cut 3 bases from V and 6 bases from J; bases unmatched to any gene: 15. Germline assignment: CDR1 MDHEN and CDR2 SYDVKM. The CDR3 has 18 residues. CDR3 protein: CASSFPAIAGVAVNEQFF. DNA of the CDR3: TGTGCCAGCAGTTTCCCGGCCATAGCGGGAGTGGCGGTCAATGAGCAGTTCTTC.

This clonotype occurred many times. The V gene is TRBV29-1, the J gene TRBJ1-2; the D is unclear. The CDR3 covers 11 residues. Germline CDR1 SQVTM, CDR2 ANQGSEA. V shed 7 bases and J shed 6 bases, with 12 bases lying between them. The DNA of the CDR3 is TGCAGCGGGGTGGAAGGGAATGGCTACACCTTC. Encoded protein: CSGVEGNGYTF.